This T cell receptor (beta chain) was retrieved from a study of CD8 T cells in ankylosing spondylitis. Notes on the study in general: Matched ankylosing spondylitis synovial fluid reportedly showed significant enrichment of disease-linked clones.

Germline CDR1 and CDR2: MNHEY and SVGAGI. This CDR3 contains 14 residues. Trimming pared 4 bases from V and 0 bases from J, leaving 7 bases between. TCRdb re-called the 5' RACE reads with MiXCR, one entry per CDR3 protein. This table has approximately 250,000 distinct CDR3 sequences, roughly a third appearing once. On this clonotype: Its matching antigen is unknown.

The rearrangement links TRBV6-5 to TRBJ2-1, with a possible D match to TRBD2 (5 bases). The source is a male donor with ankylosing spondylitis or in good health (not recorded which). The sample taken for sequencing was blood, either unsorted or a sorted T cell fraction (not recorded which). The CDR3, as DNA: TGTGCCAGCAGTTTCGGGAACTCCTACAATGAGCAGTTCTTC. It yields the protein CASSFGNSYNEQFF.